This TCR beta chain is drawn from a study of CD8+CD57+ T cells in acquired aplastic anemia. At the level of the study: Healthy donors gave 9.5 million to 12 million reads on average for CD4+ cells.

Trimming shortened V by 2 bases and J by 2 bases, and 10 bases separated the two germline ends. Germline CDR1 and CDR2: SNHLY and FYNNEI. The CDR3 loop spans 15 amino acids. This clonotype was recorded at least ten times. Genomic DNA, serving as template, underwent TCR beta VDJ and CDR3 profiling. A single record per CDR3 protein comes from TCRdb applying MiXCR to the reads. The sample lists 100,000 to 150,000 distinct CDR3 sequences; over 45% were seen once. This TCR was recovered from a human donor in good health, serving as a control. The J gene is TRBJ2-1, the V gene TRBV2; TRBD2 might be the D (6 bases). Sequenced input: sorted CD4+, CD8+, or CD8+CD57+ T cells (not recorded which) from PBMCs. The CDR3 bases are TGTGCCAGCAGTGAATCGGGGGTAACCTACAATGAGCAGTTCTTC. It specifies CASSESGVTYNEQFF.